A selection of T cell receptor beta chains follows, all from one sample in a study of cytomegalovirus exposure and HLA in healthy donors. Here immunoSEQ multiplex PCR was the method, and the copy in TCRdb shows in-frame clones only, minus some. The table lists 100,000 to 150,000 clones, around 77% of them singletons. The sequenced sample consisted of PBMCs. Every receptor here comes from a woman in her sixties or seventies in good health and CMV-seronegative. CDR3s include the opening cysteine and the closing phenylalanine or tryptophan. D genes are given only for firm matches. Only some rows state a clone size, as once, few, many or a class for expanded clones.

>few|TRBD2|TRBJ2-3|TRBV7-3
TGTGCCAGCAGCTTAATACCGGGAGGGACAGATACGCAGTATTTT
CASSLIPGGTDTQYF
>-|-|TRBJ2-7|TRBV18
TGTGCCAGCTCACCAGTAGGGGGGGACGGGGAGCAGTACTTC
CASSPVGGDGEQYF
>-|-|TRBJ2-3|TRBV6-5
TGTGCCAGCAGTCCGGGACACCCGGCAGATACGCAGTATTTT
CASSPGHPADTQYF
>few|TRBD2|TRBJ2-3|TRBV7-9
TGTGCCAGCACCCAAACCCTATCGCGGGGGGGGCCCTTGGATACGCAGTATTTT
CASTQTLSRGGPLDTQYF
>-|TRBD2|TRBJ2-7|TRBV5-8
TGTGCCAGCAGCTTGGAACTAGCGGGAGGGCACGAGCAGTACTTC
CASSLELAGGHEQYF
>-|-|TRBJ2-6|TRBV7-8
TGTGCCAGCAGCTCACTCCGGAGCTCTGGGGCCAACGCCCTGACTTTC
CASSSLRSSGANALTF
>-|TRBD2|TRBJ2-2|TRBV2
TGTGCCAGCCGGGGGGCCGGGGAGCTGTTTTTT
CASRGAGELFF
>once|-|TRBJ2-1|TRBV5-1
TGCGCCAGCAGCTTGGCCAGCTCCTACAATGAGCAGTTCTTC
CASSLASSYNEQFF
>-|TRBD2|TRBJ2-7|TRBV27
TGTGCCAGCAGTTTAACCGGACTAGCGGATGCCTACGAGCAGTACTTC
CASSLTGLADAYEQYF
>once|TRBD1|TRBJ1-4|TRBV6-1
TGTGCCAGCAGTGAGTTATACAGGGGCGGAGCCGCTGAAAAACTGTTTTTT
CASSELYRGGAAEKLFF
>-|TRBD2|TRBJ2-7|TRBV10-3
TGTGCCATTGGGACTAGCGGAAACTACGAGCAGTACTTC
CAIGTSGNYEQYF
>few|TRBD2|TRBJ2-1|TRBV27
TGTGCCAGCAGTTTAAATCGGCTAGCGGGAGCCTGGGAGCAGTTCTTC
CASSLNRLAGAWEQFF
>-|TRBD1|TRBJ2-7|TRBV5-5
TGTGCCAGCAGTCCCGACAGGGGATGGGAGCAGTACTTC
CASSPDRGWEQYF
>-|TRBD1|TRBJ1-1|TRBV5-1
TGCGCCAGCACCGGGACAGGGGTGATGAACACTGAAGCTTTCTTT
CASTGTGVMNTEAFF
>-|-|TRBJ2-7|TRBV5-1
TGCGCCAGCGGAAAGGGCAGGGCCTACGAGCAGTACTTC
CASGKGRAYEQYF
>-|TRBD1|TRBJ1-2|TRBV18
TGTGCCAGCTCACCTCCGACAGGGGGCGACTATGGCTACACCTTC
CASSPPTGGDYGYTF
>-|-|TRBJ1-2|TRBV5-1
TGCGCCAGCAGCCCAGCTACGACTATATACTATGGCTACACCTTC
CASSPATTIYYGYTF
>-|-|TRBJ1-1|TRBV7-3
TGTGCCAGCAGCTTAACTGGGGGGGGTAGGAACACTGAAGCTTTCTTT
CASSLTGGGRNTEAFF
>-|TRBD1|TRBJ2-5|TRBV5-1
TGCGCCAGCGCACAGGGGGCTCAAGAGACCCAGTACTTC
CASAQGAQETQYF
>-|TRBD1|TRBJ1-6|TRBV5-1
TGCGCCAGCAGTGTGCGGCCCCCGGGACAGGGATGGAGTTCACCCCTCCACTTT
CASSVRPPGQGWSSPLHF
>-|-|TRBJ2-3|TRBV10-3
TGTGCCATCAGTCAAACCGAAATAGGGCTAGCGCTCACAGATACGCAGTATTTT
CAISQTEIGLALTDTQYF
>-|TRBD1|TRBJ2-7|TRBV4-1
TGCGCCAGCAGCCAGATAGGACAGGGCCGACGTTACGAGCAGTACTTC
CASSQIGQGRRYEQYF
>-|TRBD1|TRBJ2-7|TRBV5-1
TGCGCCAGCAGCTTGGAAGACAGGGCGACAGAGCAGTACTTC
CASSLEDRATEQYF
>-|TRBD1|TRBJ1-2|TRBV7-9
TGTGCCAGCAGCTCGACAGGGACGAACTATGGCTACACCTTC
CASSSTGTNYGYTF
>few|-|TRBJ2-7|TRBV20-1
TGCAGTGCTCCAATTGGGCACGAGCAGTACTTC
CSAPIGHEQYF
>-|TRBD2|TRBJ2-6|TRBV5-6
TGTGCCAGCAGCTTAATTGGGGGGGCTGGGGCCAACGTCCTGACTTTC
CASSLIGGAGANVLTF
>few|TRBD2|TRBJ2-2|TRBV4-1
TGCGCCAGCAGCCAAGAGTTCGGGGGGTGGACCGGGGAGCTGTTTTTT
CASSQEFGGWTGELFF
>-|-|TRBJ2-1|TRBV28
TGTGCCAGCACAGAGGGACTGTACAATGAGCAGTTCTTC
CASTEGLYNEQFF
>few|TRBD2|TRBJ2-2|TRBV11-2
TGTGCCAGCAGCCCTAGCGGGAGTCGCACCGGGGAGCTGTTTTTT
CASSPSGSRTGELFF
>-|TRBD2|TRBJ2-2|TRBV2
TGTGCCAGCAGTGAAAGGGCCACTAGCGGGGGGCCCCGGTTAGGCTCCGGGGAGCTGTTTTTT
CASSERATSGGPRLGSGELFF
>-|-|TRBJ2-7|TRBV9
TGTGCCAGCAGTCCCTGGGAGAGCTCCTACGAGCAGTACTTC
CASSPWESSYEQYF
>-|-|TRBJ1-2|TRBV5-6
TGTGCCAGCAGCTTCCCGGACATACCTAACTATGGCTACACCTTC
CASSFPDIPNYGYTF
>-|TRBD2|TRBJ2-3|TRBV15
TGTGCCACCAGCAGAGACTCGTATAGCGGGCGGTACACAGATACGCAGTATTTT
CATSRDSYSGRYTDTQYF
>-|-|TRBJ1-4|TRBV5-1
TGCGCCAGCAGCTTGTCCTCAACTAATGAAAAACTGTTTTTT
CASSLSSTNEKLFF
>-|-|TRBJ2-1|TRBV28
TGTGCCAGCAGTCCCTGGGTTTTGGACACCTACAATGAGCAGTTCTTC
CASSPWVLDTYNEQFF
>-|-|TRBJ2-7|TRBV27
TGTGCCAGCAGTTTAAAGGGGCCCCCCTGGGAGCAGTACTTC
CASSLKGPPWEQYF
>-|TRBD1|TRBJ2-7|TRBV5-1
TGCGCCAGCAGCTTGCCAGGGGGCGGCTACGAGCAGTACTTC
CASSLPGGGYEQYF
>-|TRBD1|TRBJ1-1|TRBV11-3
TGTGCCAGCAGCCCCCGACAGGGGGGGACTGAAGCTTTCTTT
CASSPRQGGTEAFF
>-|TRBD1|TRBJ1-3|TRBV2
TGTGCCAGCAGTCCTGCCCCCGGACAGGGGGTCTCTGGAAACACCATATATTTT
CASSPAPGQGVSGNTIYF
>-|-|TRBJ2-3|TRBV7-2
TGTGCCAGCAGCGTCCAGCGGGATACGCAGTATTTT
CASSVQRDTQYF